This record looks at one T cell receptor (beta chain) sequence and its context. This sample stems from a study of T cell changes during pregnancy in multiple sclerosis. The germline V gene encodes CDR1 SGHTA and CDR2 FQGNSA. V gave up 2 bases and J gave up 4 bases, with 4 bases separating them. The CDR3 has 12 amino acids. TCRdb keeps only in-frame clones here, not all; method: immunoSEQ multiplex PCR. This sample has 70,000 to 95,000 clones, with roughly 93% found just once. This chain connects TRBV7-2 to TRBJ2-3; D gene uncertain. The sample in question was peripheral blood, obtained in the second trimester of pregnancy. The TCR was taken from a female donor with multiple sclerosis, enrolled in a pregnancy study. The CDR3 bases are TGTGCCAGCAGCTTACTAGCAGATACGCAGTATTTT. It encodes CASSLLADTQYF.